This entry features one T cell receptor (beta chain) sequence. Antigen unknown. From germline, CDR1 is LNHDA and CDR2 SQIVND (reference sequence). The CDR3 runs to 14 residues. V was pared by 3 bases and J by 5 bases, with 13 bases between. Sample treatment: roughly ten-day PBMC culture with coronavirus spike peptide pools or control peptides (ViraFEST assay). PCR-confirmed positives ranged from March to December 2020, preceding US Alpha, Beta and Delta variants. Researchers used the Oncomine TCR Beta short-read assay to sequence DNA from cultured CD4+ T cells. It was cultured CD4+ T cells from which genomic DNA was extracted. TCRdb re-derived calls from the PCR reads in MiXCR, one entry per CDR3 protein. The profile covers 15,000 to 20,000 distinct CDR3 sequences, with roughly 30% appearing a single time and around 16% taken by the ten largest. This entry comes from a study of vaccination and CD4 T cells after COVID-19. Study background: Cells were stimulated with overlapping spike peptides from SARS-CoV-2, HCoV-NL63, HCoV-OC43 and HCoV-229E.

The chain is built from TRBV19 and TRBJ1-1, with no clear D. Sequenced input: cultured CD4+ T cells from blood. This TCR came from a human donor with COVID-19. CDR3 nucleotides: TGTGCCAGTAGTATTGAGTGGGCCCGGACTGAAGCTTTCTTT. It is translated as CASSIEWARTEAFF.